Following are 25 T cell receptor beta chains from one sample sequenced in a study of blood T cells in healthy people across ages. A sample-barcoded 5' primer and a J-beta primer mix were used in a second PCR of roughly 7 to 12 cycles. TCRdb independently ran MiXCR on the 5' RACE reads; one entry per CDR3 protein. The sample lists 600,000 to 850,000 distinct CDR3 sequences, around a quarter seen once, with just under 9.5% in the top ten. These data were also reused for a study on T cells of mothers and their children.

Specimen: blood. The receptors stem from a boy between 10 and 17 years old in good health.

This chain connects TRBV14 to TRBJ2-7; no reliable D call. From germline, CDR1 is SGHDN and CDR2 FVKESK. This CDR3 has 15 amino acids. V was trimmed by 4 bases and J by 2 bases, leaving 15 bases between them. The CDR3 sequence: CASSLAVGPAYEQYF. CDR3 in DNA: TGTGCCAGCAGCCTCGCAGTTGGACCAGCCTACGAGCAGTACTTC.

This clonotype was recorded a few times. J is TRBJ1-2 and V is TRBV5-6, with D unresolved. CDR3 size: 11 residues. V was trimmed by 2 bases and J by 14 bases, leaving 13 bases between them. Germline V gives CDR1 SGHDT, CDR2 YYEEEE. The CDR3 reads CASSLSGVWTF. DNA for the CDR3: TGTGCCAGCAGCTTAAGCGGCGTTTGGACCTTC.

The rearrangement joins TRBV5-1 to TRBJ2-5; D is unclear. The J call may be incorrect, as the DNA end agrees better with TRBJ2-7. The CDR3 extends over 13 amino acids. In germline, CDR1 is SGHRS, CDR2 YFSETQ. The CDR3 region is CASSLDDSYEQYF. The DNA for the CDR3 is TGCGCCAGCAGCCTGGACGACTCCTACGAGCAGTACTTC.

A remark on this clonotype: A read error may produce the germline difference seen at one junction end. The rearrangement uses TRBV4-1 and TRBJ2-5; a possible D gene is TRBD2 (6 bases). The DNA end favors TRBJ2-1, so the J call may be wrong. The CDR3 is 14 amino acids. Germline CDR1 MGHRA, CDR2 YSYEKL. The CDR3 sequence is CASSTGTDYDEQFF. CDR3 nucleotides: TGCGCCAGCAGCACCGGGACGGACTACGATGAGCAGTTCTTC.

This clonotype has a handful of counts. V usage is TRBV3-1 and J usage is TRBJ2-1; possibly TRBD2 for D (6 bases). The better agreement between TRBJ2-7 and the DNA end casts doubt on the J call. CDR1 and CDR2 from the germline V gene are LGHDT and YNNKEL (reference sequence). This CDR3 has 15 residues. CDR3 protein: CASSPSGVGGSEQYF. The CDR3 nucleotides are TGTGCCAGCAGCCCCTCGGGCGTGGGAGGCTCCGAGCAGTACTTC.

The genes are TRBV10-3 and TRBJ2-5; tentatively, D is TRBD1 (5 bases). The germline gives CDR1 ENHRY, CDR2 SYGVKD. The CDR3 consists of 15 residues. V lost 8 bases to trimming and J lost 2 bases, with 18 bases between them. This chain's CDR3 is CAIGVDQGIQETQYF. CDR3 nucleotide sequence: TGTGCCATCGGTGTCGATCAGGGAATACAAGAGACCCAGTACTTC.

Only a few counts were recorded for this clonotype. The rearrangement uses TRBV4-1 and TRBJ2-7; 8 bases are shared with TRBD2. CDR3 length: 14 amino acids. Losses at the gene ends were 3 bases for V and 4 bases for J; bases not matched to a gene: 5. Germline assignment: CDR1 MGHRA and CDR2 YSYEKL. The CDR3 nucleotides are TGCGCCAGCAGCCATACCGGGAGGGAATACGAGCAGTACTTC. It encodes CASSHTGREYEQYF.

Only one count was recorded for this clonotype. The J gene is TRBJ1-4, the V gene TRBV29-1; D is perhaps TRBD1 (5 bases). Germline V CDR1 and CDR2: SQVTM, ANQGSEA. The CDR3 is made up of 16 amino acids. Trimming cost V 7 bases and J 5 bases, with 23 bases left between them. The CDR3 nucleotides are TGCAGCGCCCAAGGGGCAATATTAGGGGCGAATGAAAAACTGTTTTTT. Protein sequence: CSAQGAILGANEKLFF.

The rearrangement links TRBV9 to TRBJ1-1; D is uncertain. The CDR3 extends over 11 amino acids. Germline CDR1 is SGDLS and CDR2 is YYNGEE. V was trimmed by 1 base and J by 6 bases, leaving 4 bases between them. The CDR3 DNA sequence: TGTGCCAGCAGCGTACCCCCTGAAGCTTTCTTT. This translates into CASSVPPEAFF.

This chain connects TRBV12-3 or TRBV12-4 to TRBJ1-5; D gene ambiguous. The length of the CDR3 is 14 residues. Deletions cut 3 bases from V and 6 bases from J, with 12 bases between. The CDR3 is CASSLRAQGQPQHF. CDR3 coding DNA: TGTGCCAGCAGTTTGCGGGCCCAAGGTCAGCCCCAGCATTTT.

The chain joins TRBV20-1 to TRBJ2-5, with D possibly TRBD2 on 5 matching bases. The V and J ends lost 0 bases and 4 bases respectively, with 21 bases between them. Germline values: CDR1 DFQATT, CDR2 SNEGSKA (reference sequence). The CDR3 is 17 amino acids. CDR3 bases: TGCAGTGCTAGAGAATCCAAATTAGCGTCCTGGGGAGAGACCCAGTACTTC. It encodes CSARESKLASWGETQYF.

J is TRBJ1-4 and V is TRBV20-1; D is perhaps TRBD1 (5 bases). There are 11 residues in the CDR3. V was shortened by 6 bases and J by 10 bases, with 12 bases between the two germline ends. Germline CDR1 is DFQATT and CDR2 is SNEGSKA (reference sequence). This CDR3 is CSADVGGKLFF. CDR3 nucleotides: TGCAGTGCGGATGTGGGGGGAAAACTGTTTTTT.

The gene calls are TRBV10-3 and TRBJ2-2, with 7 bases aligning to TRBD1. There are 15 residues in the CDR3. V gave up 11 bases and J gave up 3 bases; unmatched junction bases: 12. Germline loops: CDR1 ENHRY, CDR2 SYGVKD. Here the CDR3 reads CALGGDLGDTGELFF. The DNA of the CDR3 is TGTGCCCTAGGGGGCGATTTAGGGGACACCGGGGAGCTGTTTTTT.

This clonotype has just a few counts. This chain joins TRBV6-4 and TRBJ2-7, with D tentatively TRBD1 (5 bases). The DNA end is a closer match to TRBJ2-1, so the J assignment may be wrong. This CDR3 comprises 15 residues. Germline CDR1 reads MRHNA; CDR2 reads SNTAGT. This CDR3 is CASREGVGKHNEQFF. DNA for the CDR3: TGTGCCAGCAGGGAAGGGGTAGGGAAGCACAATGAGCAGTTCTTC.

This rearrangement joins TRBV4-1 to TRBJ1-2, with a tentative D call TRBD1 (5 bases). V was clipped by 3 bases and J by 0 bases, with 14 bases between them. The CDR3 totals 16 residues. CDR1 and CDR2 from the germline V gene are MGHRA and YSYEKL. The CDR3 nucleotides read TGCGCCAGCAGCCATTTACTGACAGTCTCTAACTATGGCTACACCTTC. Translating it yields CASSHLLTVSNYGYTF.

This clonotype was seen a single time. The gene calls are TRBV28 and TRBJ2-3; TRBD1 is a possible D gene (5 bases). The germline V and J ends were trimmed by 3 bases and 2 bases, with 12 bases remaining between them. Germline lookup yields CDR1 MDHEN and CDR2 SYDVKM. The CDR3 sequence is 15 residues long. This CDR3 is CASSFGRAHTDTQYF. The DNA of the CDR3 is TGTGCCAGCAGTTTTGGCAGGGCACACACAGATACGCAGTATTTT.

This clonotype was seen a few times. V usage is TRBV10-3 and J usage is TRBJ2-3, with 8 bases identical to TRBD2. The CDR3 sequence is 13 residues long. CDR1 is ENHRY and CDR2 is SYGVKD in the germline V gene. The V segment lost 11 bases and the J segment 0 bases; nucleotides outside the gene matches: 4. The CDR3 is CAATSGSTDTQYF. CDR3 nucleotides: TGTGCCGCTACTAGCGGTAGCACAGATACGCAGTATTTT.

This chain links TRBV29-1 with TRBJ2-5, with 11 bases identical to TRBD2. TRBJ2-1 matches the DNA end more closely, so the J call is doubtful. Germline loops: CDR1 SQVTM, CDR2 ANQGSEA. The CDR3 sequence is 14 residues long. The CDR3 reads CSTSLAGGYNEQFF. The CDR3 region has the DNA TGCAGCACGTCGTTAGCGGGAGGGTACAATGAGCAGTTCTTC.

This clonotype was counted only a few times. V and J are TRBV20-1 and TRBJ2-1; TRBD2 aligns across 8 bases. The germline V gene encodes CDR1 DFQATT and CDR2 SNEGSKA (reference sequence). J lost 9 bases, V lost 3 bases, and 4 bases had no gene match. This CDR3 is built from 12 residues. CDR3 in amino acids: CSASGRAFEQFF. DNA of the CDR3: TGCAGTGCTAGCGGGAGGGCCTTTGAGCAGTTCTTC.

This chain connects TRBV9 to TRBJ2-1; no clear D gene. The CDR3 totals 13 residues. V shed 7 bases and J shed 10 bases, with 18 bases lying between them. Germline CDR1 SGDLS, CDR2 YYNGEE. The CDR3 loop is CASSIYLGQEQFF. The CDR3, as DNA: TGTGCCAGCTCAATCTATCTGGGCCAGGAGCAGTTCTTC.

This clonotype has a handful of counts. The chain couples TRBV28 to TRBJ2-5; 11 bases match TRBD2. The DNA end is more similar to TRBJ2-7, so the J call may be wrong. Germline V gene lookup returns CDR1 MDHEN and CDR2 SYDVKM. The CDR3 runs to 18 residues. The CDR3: CASSTTRTSGPSPYEQYF. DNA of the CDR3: TGTGCCAGCAGTACCACTCGGACTAGCGGGCCTAGCCCCTACGAGCAGTACTTC.

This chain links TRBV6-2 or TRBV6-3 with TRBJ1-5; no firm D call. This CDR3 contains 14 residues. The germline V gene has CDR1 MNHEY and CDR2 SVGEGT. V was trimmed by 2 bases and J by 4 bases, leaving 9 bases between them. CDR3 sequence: CASSYPGLNQPQHF. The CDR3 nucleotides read TGTGCCAGCAGTTACCCTGGGCTGAATCAGCCCCAGCATTTT.

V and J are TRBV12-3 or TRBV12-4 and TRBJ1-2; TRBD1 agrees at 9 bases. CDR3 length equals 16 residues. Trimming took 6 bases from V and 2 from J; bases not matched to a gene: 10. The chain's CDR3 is CASSNRDRDSNYGYTF. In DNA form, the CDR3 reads TGTGCCAGCAGCAACCGGGACAGGGATTCGAACTATGGCTACACCTTC.

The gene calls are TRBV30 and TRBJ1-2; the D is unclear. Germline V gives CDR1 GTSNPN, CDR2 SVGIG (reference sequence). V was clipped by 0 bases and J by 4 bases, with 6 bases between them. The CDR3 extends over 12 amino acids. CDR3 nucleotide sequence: TGTGCCTGGAGTGTGTCAGGCTATGGCTACACCTTC. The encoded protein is CAWSVSGYGYTF.

Here the CDR3 reads CASSREEGPTDTQYF. The CDR3, as DNA: TGTGCCAGCAGTCGGGAGGAGGGCCCCACAGATACGCAGTATTTT. The chain has TRBV6-4 and TRBJ2-3; 7 bases are a match to TRBD2. V dropped 5 bases and J dropped 2; count of bases not matched to a gene: 7. The length of the CDR3 is 15 residues. Germline-derived CDR1 and CDR2 are MRHNA and SNTAGT.